This record concerns one T cell receptor (beta chain) sequence. The entry originates in a study of cytomegalovirus exposure and HLA in healthy donors. The PCR employed 60 Vbeta primers together with 13 Jbeta primers. Per the study methods: Unique TCR beta chains totaled approximately 83 million in a later count, with roughly 10 million of them shared. TCRdb's table, derived via immunoSEQ multiplex PCR, lists solely in-frame clones and lacks some. That table gives V, J and clone size, and the DNA gave D and trimming. The table records about 100,000 clones, roughly 70% of them present only once. The CDR3 has 14 amino acids. Trimming cost V 0 bases and J 2 bases; bases outside gene matches: 1. Germline V gives CDR1 GTSNPN, CDR2 SVGIG (reference sequence).

Sequencing was done on a sample of PBMCs. This TCR derives from a woman between 18 and 29 years old in good health and CMV-seropositive. V gene TRBV30 combines with J gene TRBJ1-5; TRBD1 aligns across 7 bases. CDR3 amino acids: CAWSVQGRNQPQHF. The DNA of the CDR3 is TGTGCCTGGAGTGTACAGGGGCGCAATCAGCCCCAGCATTTT. Supplemented by reference TRBV30 and TRBJ1-5, the full variable domain reads SQTIHQWPATLVQPVGSPLSLECTVEGTSNPNLYWYRQAAGRGLQLLFYSVGIGQISSEVPQNLSASRPQDRQFILSSKKLLLSDSGFYLCAWSVQGRNQPQHFGDGTRLSIL.